This paragraph covers one T cell receptor beta chain sequence. Other DNA variants within this sample encode the same CDR3. This CDR3 comprises 11 residues. The V gene lost 6 bases and the J gene lost 6 bases, with 5 bases spanning the gap. The germline V gene encodes CDR1 SNHLY and CDR2 FYNNEI. Measured with immunoSEQ multiplex PCR; TCRdb has only the in-frame clones, and not every one. The repertoire consists of about 200,000 clones, with 90% to 95% occurring once and the leading ten covering 1% to 1.5%. The data are from a study of blood T cell repertoires in COVID-19. The overall study: Nucleic acid was either cDNA or gDNA, and it came from T cells, B-cell-depleted T cells, or PBMCs.

Sequenced material: peripheral blood. The receptor was isolated from a man younger than 45 with acute or convalescent COVID-19. This rearrangement joins TRBV2 to TRBJ2-2; D might be TRBD2 (5 bases). CDR3 nucleotides: TGTGCCAGCAGGGGAGCCGGGGAGCTGTTTTTT. This translates into CASRGAGELFF.